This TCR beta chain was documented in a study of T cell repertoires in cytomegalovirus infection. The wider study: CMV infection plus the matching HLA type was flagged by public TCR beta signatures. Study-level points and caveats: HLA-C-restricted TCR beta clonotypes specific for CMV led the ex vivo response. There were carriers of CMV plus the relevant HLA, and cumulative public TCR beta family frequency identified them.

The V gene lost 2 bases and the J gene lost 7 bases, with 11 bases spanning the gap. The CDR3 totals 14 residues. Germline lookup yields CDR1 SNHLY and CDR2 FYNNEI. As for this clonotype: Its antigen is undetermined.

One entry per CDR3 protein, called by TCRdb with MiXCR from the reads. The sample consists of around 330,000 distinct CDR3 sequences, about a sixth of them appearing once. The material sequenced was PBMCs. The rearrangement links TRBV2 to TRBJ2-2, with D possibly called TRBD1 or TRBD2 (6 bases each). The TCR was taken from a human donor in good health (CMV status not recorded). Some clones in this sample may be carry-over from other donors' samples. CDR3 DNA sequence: TGTGCCAGCAGTGAAACGGGGGCGATCGGGGAGCTGTTTTTT. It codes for CASSETGAIGELFF.